This T cell receptor (beta chain) was documented in a study of identical twins. Healthy Caucasians, and only they, were the donors. Whole-study results and caveats: Insertions were reduced in abundant cord blood beta clonotypes but not in memory repertoires.

This clonotype was seen a few times. Antigen: not known. J gave up 4 bases and V 7 bases, and 17 bases lay outside the gene matches. The CDR3 totals 18 residues. Unique molecular identifiers were present on cDNA, and template switching added a universal primer site. TCRdb passed the 5' RACE reads through MiXCR, listing each CDR3 protein once. The sample lists about 890,000 distinct CDR3 sequences, about 12% occurring once. This sample was shared with a second study, whose subject was yellow fever vaccine responses in identical twins. This second study notes: Each twin's T cell response to the vaccine was reported to look partly convergent and partly personalized.

The sample consisted of PBMCs. V gene TRBV12-3 or TRBV12-4 combines with J gene TRBJ1-3, with 9 bases fitting TRBD1. This TCR derives from a woman under 30 in good health. The CDR3 spells CASTKRDRVLSRGNTIYF. The CDR3 coding sequence is TGTGCCAGCACTAAGCGGGACAGGGTGCTTTCGAGGGGAAACACCATATATTTT.